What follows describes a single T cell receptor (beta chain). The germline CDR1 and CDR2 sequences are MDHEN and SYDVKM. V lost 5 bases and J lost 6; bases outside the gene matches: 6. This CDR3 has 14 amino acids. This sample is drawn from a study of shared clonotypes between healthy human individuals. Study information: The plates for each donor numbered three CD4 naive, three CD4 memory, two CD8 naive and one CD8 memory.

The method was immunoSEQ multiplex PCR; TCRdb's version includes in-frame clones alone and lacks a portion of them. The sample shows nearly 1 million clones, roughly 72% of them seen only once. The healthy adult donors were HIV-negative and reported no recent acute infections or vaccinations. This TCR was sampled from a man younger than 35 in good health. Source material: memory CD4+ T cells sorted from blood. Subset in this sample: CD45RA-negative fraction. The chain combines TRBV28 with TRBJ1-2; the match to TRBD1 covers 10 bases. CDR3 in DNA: TGTGCCAGCAGTCCCTACGGACAGGGGGATGGCTACACCTTC. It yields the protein CASSPYGQGDGYTF.